These T cell receptor beta chains were read from a single sample in a study of T cells in Graves' hyperthyroidism and ophthalmopathy. TCRdb reprocessed the multiplex PCR reads with MiXCR, giving one entry per CDR3 protein. Of some 370,000 distinct CDR3 sequences detected, 11% to 15% appear once; the ten largest clones hold 25% to 30%. Sequencing was performed on blood. The origin of the receptors is a man aged 50 to 60 with Graves' ophthalmopathy. CDR3s include the opening cysteine and the closing phenylalanine or tryptophan. The D gene is left open where the match is weak. Part of the rows lack a size; the others show once, few, many or a class for expanded clones.

>-|TRBV11-2|TRBJ2-1|-
CASSFSAGMPDEQFF
TGTGCCAGCAGCTTTTCCGCGGGAATGCCCGACGAGCAGTTCTTC
>TRBD2|TRBV3-1|TRBJ2-5|few
CASSPGTSGSRETQYF
TGTGCCAGCAGCCCGGGGACTAGCGGGAGTAGGGAGACCCAGTACTTC
>TRBD2|TRBV6-1|TRBJ2-3|many
CASSQAFGTRTDTQYF
TGTGCCAGCAGCCAAGCGTTTGGGACTAGGACAGATACGCAGTATTTT
>-|TRBV3-1|TRBJ1-2|many
CASSQEGRAINYGYTF
TGTGCCAGCAGCCAAGAGGGTAGGGCTATTAACTATGGCTACACCTTC
>-|TRBV30|TRBJ2-1|many
CAWSPDSRSYNEQFF
TGTGCCTGGAGTCCAGACAGCCGCTCCTACAATGAGCAGTTCTTC
>-|TRBV11-3|TRBJ2-1|many
CASSRVPGARGNEQFF
TGTGCCAGCAGCCGCGTACCAGGGGCTCGGGGGAATGAGCAGTTCTTC
>-|TRBV6-1|TRBJ2-1|-
CATRRGASPYNEQFF
TGTGCCACGCGTCGGGGGGCGTCCCCCTACAATGAGCAGTTCTTC
>-|TRBV2|TRBJ2-3|many
CASEGTGSDTQYF
TGTGCCAGCGAGGGTACAGGGTCCGATACGCAGTATTTT
>-|TRBV27|TRBJ2-3|many
CASSSLALPTDTQYF
TGTGCCAGCAGTTCGCTAGCTCTTCCAACAGATACGCAGTATTTT
>TRBD1|TRBV11-3|TRBJ2-1|many
CASSLGGQWGNEQFF
TGTGCCAGCAGCTTAGGGGGACAGTGGGGCAATGAGCAGTTCTTC
>-|TRBV11-1|TRBJ2-2|-
CASSLVSAGSAGELFF
TGTGCCAGCAGCTTAGTTTCTGCAGGGTCCGCCGGGGAGCTGTTTTTT
>-|TRBV13|TRBJ2-4|few
CASSVPGPHRAKNIQYF
TGTGCCAGCAGCGTCCCGGGACCGCACAGAGCCAAAAACATTCAGTACTTC
>-|TRBV3-1|TRBJ2-5|many
CASSYSSGEWETQYF
TGTGCCAGCAGCTATTCCTCAGGGGAATGGGAGACCCAGTACTTC
>-|TRBV20-1|TRBJ2-7|-
CSAQMASVPYEQYF
TGCAGTGCTCAGATGGCTAGTGTCCCCTACGAGCAGTACTTC
>-|TRBV20-1|TRBJ2-3|many
CSARSSPADTQYF
TGCAGTGCTAGAAGTAGCCCCGCAGATACGCAGTATTTT
>TRBD2|TRBV28|TRBJ2-1|-
CASRTSGIVHEQFF
TGTGCCAGCAGAACTAGCGGGATAGTCCATGAGCAGTTCTTC
>-|TRBV6-1|TRBJ1-5|-
CASRRDLGQPQHF
TGTGCCAGTAGGAGGGATCTAGGACAGCCCCAGCATTTT
>-|TRBV24-1|TRBJ2-3|many
CATSTTGRRLTGTDTQYF
TGTGCCACCAGTACGACGGGAAGACGTCTTACGGGGACAGATACGCAGTATTTT
>TRBD1|TRBV7-9|TRBJ2-7|-
CASSSDRDRYEQYF
TGTGCCAGCAGCTCCGACAGGGATCGCTACGAGCAGTACTTC
>TRBD2|TRBV9|TRBJ2-7|many
CASSVVPGGTYEQYF
TGTGCCAGCAGCGTAGTTCCGGGAGGGACCTACGAGCAGTACTTC
>-|TRBV12-5|TRBJ2-1|many
CASRTGISYNEQFF
TGTGCTAGCCGGACGGGAATCTCCTACAATGAGCAGTTCTTC
>-|TRBV15|TRBJ1-2|-
CATPLINREYGYTF
TGTGCCACCCCTCTCATAAACAGGGAGTATGGCTACACCTTC
>-|TRBV19|TRBJ1-2|-
CASSIRGDVFGYGYTF
TGTGCCAGTAGTATACGGGGTGATGTTTTCGGCTATGGCTACACCTTC
>-|TRBV30|TRBJ2-1|many
CAWGLRHEQFF
TGTGCCTGGGGGCTACGGCATGAGCAGTTCTTC
>-|TRBV29-1|TRBJ1-1|many
CSVDLTGLTEAFF
TGCAGCGTTGATTTGACGGGCTTGACTGAAGCTTTCTTT
>-|TRBV27|TRBJ2-3|many
CASIARDFRRSTDTQYF
TGTGCCAGCATCGCCAGGGACTTCAGGCGAAGCACAGATACGCAGTATTTT
>-|TRBV5-6|TRBJ2-5|many
CASKGHGQETQYF
TGTGCCAGCAAAGGACACGGCCAAGAGACCCAGTACTTC
>-|TRBV5-5|TRBJ2-2|many
CASSLSPRELHTGELFF
TGTGCCAGCAGCTTGTCCCCGCGTGAGCTCCACACCGGGGAGCTGTTTTTT
>TRBD2|TRBV30|TRBJ2-7|few
CAWSGLAPNEQYF
TGTGCCTGGAGCGGACTAGCGCCAAACGAGCAGTACTTC
>TRBD2|TRBV20-1|TRBJ2-7|few
CRVAGASYEQYF
TGCAGGGTAGCGGGGGCGTCCTACGAGCAGTACTTC
>-|TRBV27|TRBJ2-7|-
CASSGYSYEQYF
TGTGCCAGCAGTGGATACTCCTACGAGCAGTACTTC
>-|TRBV29-1|TRBJ2-5|-
CSVAKDGATQYF
TGCAGCGTAGCTAAGGACGGTGCGACCCAGTACTTC
>TRBD2|TRBV9|TRBJ2-7|-
CASSAGGPGGGYEQYF
TGTGCCAGCAGCGCCGGGGGTCCGGGAGGGGGCTACGAGCAGTACTTC
>TRBD1|TRBV3-1|TRBJ2-5|many
CASSQASGTGSETQYF
TGTGCCAGCAGCCAAGCATCCGGGACAGGGTCGGAGACCCAGTACTTC
>-|TRBV15|TRBJ2-3|many
CATSRDTRTDTQYF
TGTGCCACCAGCAGAGATACCCGCACAGATACGCAGTATTTT
>-|TRBV18|TRBJ2-7|many
CASSPPMRWTEQYF
TGTGCCAGCTCACCACCGATGAGGTGGACCGAGCAGTACTTC
>TRBD1|TRBV25-1|TRBJ2-7|-
CASSGTGVWEQYF
TGTGCCAGCAGTGGGACAGGGGTGTGGGAGCAGTACTTC
>TRBD2|TRBV13|TRBJ2-5|many
CASSPPSGRGLGETQYF
TGTGCCAGCAGCCCTCCTAGCGGGAGAGGACTGGGGGAGACCCAGTACTTC
>TRBD2|TRBV20-1|TRBJ2-7|many
CSAHPGLAGGEQYF
TGCAGTGCTCATCCGGGACTAGCGGGAGGTGAGCAGTACTTC
>-|TRBV12-3/TRBV12-4|TRBJ2-3|few
CASSLLNGDTVTQYF
TGTGCCAGCAGTTTATTAAACGGGGATACTGTAACGCAGTATTTT